Each of the 26 T cell receptor beta chains below was sequenced from the same sample in a study of T-cell reconstitution after alpha-beta-depleted transplantation in children. A TCRbeta library incorporating unique molecular identifiers was prepared. TCRdb independently ran MiXCR on the PCR reads; one entry per CDR3 protein. The repertoire has 600,000 to 700,000 distinct CDR3 sequences, about an eighth of them found once; the top ten carry about 0.79%. The sample in question was PBMCs, obtained before TCRalphabeta/CD19-depleted stem cell transplant. These TCRs come from a girl aged 2-10 years with congenital amegakaryocytic thrombocytopenia, due to receive a stem cell transplant.

The table lists this clonotype with a few counts. This chain connects TRBV20-1 to TRBJ2-1; 8 bases fit TRBD1. With 5 bases clipped from V and 6 bases from J, the junction kept 6 bases outside the gene matches. Germline CDR1 DFQATT, CDR2 SNEGSKA (reference sequence). The CDR3 covers 13 residues. The CDR3 nucleotides read TGCAGTGCTTGGACAGGGAGACTCAATGAGCAGTTCTTC. Protein: CSAWTGRLNEQFF.

This rearrangement joins TRBV4-1 to TRBJ2-3, with 14 positions matching TRBD2. The CDR3 is 19 amino acids. Looked up from germline, CDR1 is MGHRA and CDR2 is YSYEKL. After removal of 0 bases from V and 5 bases from J, the junction contained 10 bases not matched to a gene. The CDR3 sequence is CASSQDRLAGGNPGDTQYF. In nucleotides, the CDR3 is TGCGCCAGCAGCCAAGATCGACTAGCGGGAGGGAATCCGGGAGATACGCAGTATTTT.

This clonotype occurred a few times. J is TRBJ2-7 and V is TRBV25-1; TRBD2 matches at 9 bases. The CDR3 totals 13 residues. The ends lost 6 bases at V and 3 bases at J; junction bases unmatched: 3. Germline-derived CDR1 and CDR2 are MGHDK and SYGVNS. The CDR3 DNA sequence: TGTGCCAGCAGGGCTAGCGGGAACTACGAGCAGTACTTC. This gives the protein CASRASGNYEQYF.

The chain is built from TRBV29-1 and TRBJ1-1; no reliable D call. Deletions cut 6 bases from V and 0 bases from J, with 8 bases between. CDR1 and CDR2 from the germline V gene are SQVTM and ANQGSEA. The CDR3 totals 12 residues. CDR3 DNA sequence: TGCAGCGTAGGTTTGATGAACACTGAAGCTTTCTTT. Protein: CSVGLMNTEAFF.

This clonotype was recorded many times. The chain recombines TRBV5-1 with TRBJ2-5, with D possibly matching TRBD2 (5 bases). Trimming shortened V by 3 bases and J by 3 bases, and 12 bases separated the two germline ends. CDR1 and CDR2 from the germline V gene are SGHRS and YFSETQ. The CDR3 is 14 residues long. The CDR3 coding sequence is TGCGCCAGCAGCTGGATGGGGAGTGAAGAGACCCAGTACTTC. It encodes CASSWMGSEETQYF.

J is TRBJ2-7 and V is TRBV12-3 or TRBV12-4; D is unclear. Trimming removed 6 bases at V and 5 bases at J, with 11 bases between. The CDR3 loop spans 12 amino acids. As DNA, the CDR3 is TGTGCCAGCAGCCCCCAGGTTGACGAGCAGTACTTC. Its translation: CASSPQVDEQYF.

This clonotype was seen more than once but under ten times. V and J are TRBV28 and TRBJ2-4; D remains unclear. The CDR3 runs 16 residues. Germline V gene lookup returns CDR1 MDHEN and CDR2 SYDVKM. Trimming stripped 5 bases from V and 0 bases from J, with 14 bases between. The CDR3 nucleotides are TGTGCCAGCAGTCCTCCGTCTGCGGCAGCCAAAAACATTCAGTACTTC. It yields the protein CASSPPSAAAKNIQYF.

The table lists this clonotype with many counts. The chain is built from TRBV5-1 and TRBJ1-4; D call uncertain. V lost 1 base to trimming and J lost 0 bases, with 4 bases between them. Germline lookup yields CDR1 SGHRS and CDR2 YFSETQ. The CDR3 spans 14 residues. CDR3 in DNA: TGCGCCAGCAGCTTGCATACAACTAATGAAAAACTGTTTTTT. This codes for CASSLHTTNEKLFF.

This clonotype showed up many times. The chain has TRBV5-1 and TRBJ2-3, with TRBD2 matching over 14 bases. Germline values: CDR1 SGHRS, CDR2 YFSETQ. The CDR3 is 18 residues long. After removal of 2 bases from V and 5 bases from J, the junction contained 10 bases not matched to a gene. CDR3 coding DNA: TGCGCCAGCAGCTTCGAAAGGCCGGGACTAGCGGGAGAAGATACGCAGTATTTT. Amino acid sequence: CASSFERPGLAGEDTQYF. The full variable domain, completed using reference TRBV5-1 and TRBJ2-3, is KAGVTQTPRYLIKTRGQQVTLSCSPISGHRSVSWYQQTPGQGLQFLFEYFSETQRNKGNFPGRFSGRQFSNSRSEMNVSTLELGDSALYLCASSFERPGLAGEDTQYFGPGTRLTVL.

The V gene is TRBV5-1, the J gene TRBJ2-7, with D perhaps being TRBD1 or TRBD2 (5 bases each). The CDR3 is made up of 16 amino acids. Trimming removed 0 bases at V and 2 bases at J, with 15 bases between. Germline lookup yields CDR1 SGHRS and CDR2 YFSETQ. In nucleotides, the CDR3 is TGCGCCAGCAGCTTGGGGGCAGGGAGAGATCCCTACGAGCAGTACTTC. Translating it yields CASSLGAGRDPYEQYF.

This clonotype was detected ten times or more. The rearrangement uses TRBV30 and TRBJ2-2; D remains ambiguous. The ends were cut back, 4 bases at V and 0 bases at J, with 15 bases in the middle. CDR1 and CDR2 from the germline V gene are GTSNPN and SVGIG (reference sequence). The CDR3 length is 16 residues. The CDR3 protein is CAWNRIRIPNTGELFF. DNA for the CDR3: TGTGCCTGGAATAGGATACGAATCCCGAACACCGGGGAGCTGTTTTTT.

The chain employs TRBV20-1 and TRBJ2-1, with 9 bases matching TRBD1. Trimming removed 5 bases from V and 5 bases from J; junction bases left unmatched: 4. This CDR3 comprises 13 residues. Germline-derived CDR1 and CDR2 are DFQATT and SNEGSKA (reference sequence). CDR3 sequence: CSAYRTGDNEQFF. CDR3 coding DNA: TGCAGTGCTTACCGGACAGGGGACAATGAGCAGTTCTTC.

This clonotype was observed many times. In DNA, the CDR3 is TGTGCCAGCAGCTCAGGACAGGGGGCTTATCAGCCCCAGCATTTT. Translated, it gives CASSSGQGAYQPQHF. The chain has TRBV7-9 and TRBJ1-5, with 11 bases identical to TRBD1. CDR3 length: 15 amino acids. V was clipped by 4 bases and J by 5 bases; unmatched bases: 4. Looked up from germline, CDR1 is SEHNR and CDR2 is FQNEAQ (reference sequence).

In its sample, this clonotype was seen a few times. The junction departs from germline at one end; a sequencing error may be responsible. J is TRBJ2-1 and V is TRBV7-2; a possible D gene is TRBD2 (6 bases). The germline gives CDR1 SGHTA, CDR2 FQGNSA. The CDR3 extends over 17 amino acids. CDR3 DNA sequence: TGTGTCAGCAGCCTAACGACCGGGAGTGGCTCCTACAATGAGCAGTTCTTC. As protein: CVSSLTTGSGSYNEQFF.

This clonotype was counted many times. The chain employs TRBV7-8 and TRBJ2-2; a weak D match, TRBD1 (5 bases). Trimming shortened V by 4 bases and J by 2 bases, and 17 bases separated the two germline ends. The germline CDR1 and CDR2 sequences are SGHVS and FQNEAQ. The CDR3 sequence is 17 residues long. The CDR3 DNA reads TGTGCCAGCAGCTCCCCTCCCGGTTGGGGCAACACCGGGGAGCTGTTTTTT. This encodes CASSSPPGWGNTGELFF. Together with reference TRBV7-8 and TRBJ2-2, the CDR3 gives the full variable domain: GAGVSQSPRYKVAKRGQDVALRCDPISGHVSLFWYQQALGQGPEFLTYFQNEAQLDKSGLPSDRFFAERPEGSVSTLKIQRTQQEDSAVYLCASSSPPGWGNTGELFFGEGSRLTVL.

The table lists this clonotype with a few counts. The chain is built from TRBV12-3 or TRBV12-4 and TRBJ2-1; TRBD1 matches at 8 bases. Germline trimming cut 3 bases from V and 10 bases from J; bases unmatched to any gene: 11. The CDR3 contains 15 residues. The CDR3 reads CASSFRDRSAGEQFF. CDR3 DNA: TGTGCCAGCAGTTTCCGGGACAGGTCTGCCGGGGAGCAGTTCTTC.

This clonotype was seen more than once but under ten times. J is TRBJ2-7 and V is TRBV27; 8 nucleotides align to TRBD2. Trimming took 2 bases from V and 3 from J; bases not matched to a gene: 3. Germline CDR1 reads MNHEY; CDR2 reads SMNVEV (reference sequence). This CDR3 contains 14 residues. CDR3 sequence (DNA): TGTGCCAGCAGTTTAGGGACTAGTTACTACGAGCAGTACTTC. It translates to CASSLGTSYYEQYF.

In its sample, this clonotype was seen many times. This CDR3 is CASSLVLAEVTDTQYF. The CDR3 nucleotides are TGCGCCAGCAGCTTGGTTCTAGCGGAGGTCACAGATACGCAGTATTTT. This chain uses TRBV5-1 with TRBJ2-3; TRBD2 agrees at 7 bases. Germline CDR1 reads SGHRS; CDR2 reads YFSETQ. V was pared by 0 bases and J by 2 bases, with 6 bases of the junction left unmatched. The CDR3 consists of 16 residues.

This rearrangement joins TRBV6-1 to TRBJ1-6; tentative D call: TRBD1 (6 bases). The V and J ends lost 6 bases and 4 bases respectively, with 10 bases between them. CDR3 length: 14 amino acids. Germline V gene data show CDR1 as MNHNS and CDR2 as SASEGT. The CDR3 DNA reads as TGTGCCAGCAGAAGGACAGCGTATAATTCACCCCTCCACTTT. Amino acids: CASRRTAYNSPLHF.

In this sample, this clonotype turned up many times. The CDR3 is CASSLEEFAYEQYF. CDR3 bases: TGCGCCAGCAGCTTGGAAGAGTTCGCCTACGAGCAGTACTTC. The gene calls are TRBV5-1 and TRBJ2-7; D unresolved. The CDR3 runs to 14 residues. Germline CDR1 is SGHRS and CDR2 is YFSETQ. With 0 bases removed from V and 2 bases from J, the gap between germline ends came to 9 bases.

This sequence joins TRBV12-3 or TRBV12-4 and TRBJ2-7, with 8 bases that match TRBD1. Germline trimming cut 5 bases from V and 2 bases from J; bases unmatched to any gene: 11. CDR3 length: 16 amino acids. CDR3 DNA: TGTGCCAGCAGTGACGTAGGACAGGGCTTCACCTACGAGCAGTACTTC. This translates into CASSDVGQGFTYEQYF.

The chain employs TRBV6-4 and TRBJ2-1, with 8 bases identical to TRBD2. Trimming at V came to 0 bases and at J to 2 bases, leaving 0 bases not matched to a gene. Germline V gives CDR1 MRHNA, CDR2 SNTAGT. The CDR3 length is 15 residues. The CDR3 region has the DNA TGTGCCAGCAGTGACTCACTAGCGGCCTACAATGAGCAGTTCTTC. Protein: CASSDSLAAYNEQFF.

This clonotype showed up many times. The V gene is TRBV29-1, the J gene TRBJ1-5; 8 bases line up with TRBD1. The CDR3 is 14 residues long. V was pared by 4 bases and J by 3 bases, with 5 bases of the junction left unmatched. Germline V gene data show CDR1 as SQVTM and CDR2 as ANQGSEA. The CDR3: CSVAQGGSNQPQHF. CDR3 coding DNA: TGCAGCGTTGCACAGGGGGGCTCCAATCAGCCCCAGCATTTT.

Ten or more counts support this clonotype. CDR3 sequence: CASSPHEGNQPQHF. The CDR3 DNA follows: TGTGCCAGCAGCCCTCATGAGGGCAATCAGCCCCAGCATTTT. The rearrangement uses TRBV12-3 or TRBV12-4 and TRBJ1-5; D is unclear. This CDR3 region has 14 residues. The V gene lost 6 bases and the J gene lost 2 bases, with 11 bases spanning the gap.

In DNA, the CDR3 is TGTGCCAGCTCACCTGTTGGCCCTAGTGTAGGATTCTACGAGCAGTACTTC. This gives the protein CASSPVGPSVGFYEQYF. This chain connects TRBV18 to TRBJ2-7; D is undetermined. The CDR3 sequence is 17 residues long. The V end lost 3 bases, the J end lost 3 bases, and 21 bases lay between the germline ends. Germline V gene data show CDR1 as KGHSH and CDR2 as LQKENI.

This clonotype was seen many times. The chain joins TRBV15 to TRBJ1-3; perhaps TRBD1 as D (5 bases). The CDR3 runs 15 residues. Per germline, CDR1 LNHNV and CDR2 YYDKDF (reference sequence). Trimming left V 1 base short and J 3 bases short, with 10 bases between. The chain's CDR3 is CATSRARGNGNTIYF. CDR3 coding DNA: TGTGCCACCAGCAGAGCTAGGGGTAATGGAAACACCATATATTTT.